These T cell receptor beta chains were read from a single sample in a study of tumor-infiltrating lymphocytes in primary liver carcinoma. TCRdb ran MiXCR on the multiplex PCR reads and lists one entry per CDR3 protein. The sample shows fewer than 85,000 distinct CDR3 sequences, roughly 69% of them seen only once. Sequencing input: tumor-adjacent normal liver tissue. The receptors were gathered from a man in his forties with primary liver carcinoma and hepatitis B virus infection. CDR3s include the opening cysteine and the closing phenylalanine or tryptophan. D genes are given only for firm matches. Clone sizes are given selectively: once, few, many, or a class where the clone is expanded.

CDR3 length: 12
clone size: NA
D gene: NA
V gene: TRBV28
J gene: TRBJ2-5
CDR3 DNA: TGTGCCAGCAGTTTATTAGGAGAGACCCAGTACTTC
CDR3 protein: CASSLLGETQYF

CDR3 length: 15
clone size: NA
D gene: NA
V gene: TRBV6-2/TRBV6-3
J gene: TRBJ2-1
CDR3 DNA: TGTGCCAACAGACTCGGGATAGTCTCCTACAATGAGCAGTTCTTC
CDR3 protein: CANRLGIVSYNEQFF

CDR3 length: 13
clone size: NA
D gene: TRBD1
V gene: TRBV6-6
J gene: TRBJ1-4
CDR3 DNA: TGTGTCACTAGACAGGGGGCGAATGAAAAACTGTTTTTT
CDR3 protein: CVTRQGANEKLFF

CDR3 length: 14
clone size: few
D gene: NA
V gene: TRBV6-1
J gene: TRBJ2-1
CDR3 DNA: TGTGCCAGCAGCAGAACGTGGTCAAACAATGAGCAGTTCTTC
CDR3 protein: CASSRTWSNNEQFF

CDR3 length: 15
clone size: NA
D gene: NA
V gene: TRBV6-6
J gene: TRBJ1-3
CDR3 DNA: TGTGCCAGCAGTCCCGTGGGGGGCTCTGGAAACACCATATATTTT
CDR3 protein: CASSPVGGSGNTIYF

CDR3 length: 17
clone size: NA
D gene: NA
V gene: TRBV10-3
J gene: TRBJ2-3
CDR3 DNA: TGTGCCATCAGTGAGTCCAAGCGTAACCCTCTGATAGATAAGCAGTATTTC
CDR3 protein: CAISESKRNPLIDKQYF

CDR3 length: 18
clone size: few
D gene: NA
V gene: TRBV11-2
J gene: TRBJ2-5
CDR3 DNA: TGTGTCAGCAGCTTAGCAGTGGGAGGTGCCCGGGTCCAAGAGACCCAGTACTTC
CDR3 protein: CVSSLAVGGARVQETQYF

CDR3 length: 14
clone size: few
D gene: TRBD1
V gene: TRBV11-1
J gene: TRBJ2-5
CDR3 DNA: TGTGCCAGCAACACCCAACAGGGGAAAGAGACCCAGTACTTC
CDR3 protein: CASNTQQGKETQYF

CDR3 length: 14
clone size: NA
D gene: NA
V gene: TRBV29-1
J gene: TRBJ2-1
CDR3 DNA: TGCATGGTTGGGCGCCAGTTAGCCTACGATGAGCAGTTCTTC
CDR3 protein: CMVGRQLAYDEQFF

CDR3 length: 15
clone size: NA
D gene: NA
V gene: TRBV4-3
J gene: TRBJ2-5
CDR3 DNA: TGCGCCAGCAGCCAGGATGTGGGTCCTCGAGAGACCCAATACTTC
CDR3 protein: CASSQDVGPRETQYF

CDR3 length: 11
clone size: many
D gene: NA
V gene: TRBV7-9
J gene: TRBJ2-1
CDR3 DNA: TGTGCCAGCAGCCTAGCGAGCGAGCAGTTCTTC
CDR3 protein: CASSLASEQFF

CDR3 length: 12
clone size: few
D gene: TRBD2
V gene: TRBV11-2
J gene: TRBJ2-1
CDR3 DNA: TGTGCCAGCAGTCAGACTAGCTTTGAGCAGTTCTTC
CDR3 protein: CASSQTSFEQFF

CDR3 length: 15
clone size: NA
D gene: TRBD1
V gene: TRBV6-5
J gene: TRBJ2-2
CDR3 DNA: TGTGGCAGCAGACAGAGGCAGGGGGCGGCCGGGGAGCTGTTTTTT
CDR3 protein: CGSRQRQGAAGELFF

CDR3 length: 11
clone size: NA
D gene: NA
V gene: TRBV29-1
J gene: TRBJ2-1
CDR3 DNA: TGCACCCTTGAAGATGGAGGTGAGCAGTTCTTC
CDR3 protein: CTLEDGGEQFF

CDR3 length: 14
clone size: NA
D gene: NA
V gene: TRBV6-2/TRBV6-3
J gene: TRBJ2-7
CDR3 DNA: TGTGCCAGCAACCCGGGACAAGGTTCCTACGAGCAGTGCTTC
CDR3 protein: CASNPGQGSYEQCF

CDR3 length: 13
clone size: NA
D gene: NA
V gene: TRBV7-2
J gene: TRBJ1-2
CDR3 DNA: TGTGCCAGCAGCTTCGGGGGGTACGATGGCTACACCTTC
CDR3 protein: CASSFGGYDGYTF

CDR3 length: 14
clone size: NA
D gene: TRBD2
V gene: TRBV29-1
J gene: TRBJ2-5
CDR3 DNA: TGCAACATGGACTTAGCGGGAGGGAGTGGGACCCAGTACTTC
CDR3 protein: CNMDLAGGSGTQYF

CDR3 length: 18
clone size: many
D gene: NA
V gene: TRBV15
J gene: TRBJ2-5
CDR3 DNA: TGTGCCACCAGCAGAGAGGGTCAGCGCACTCATCGTGGGGAGACCCAGTACTTC
CDR3 protein: CATSREGQRTHRGETQYF

CDR3 length: 15
clone size: NA
D gene: NA
V gene: TRBV7-9
J gene: TRBJ1-1
CDR3 DNA: TGTGCCAGCAGCACCCGGACACCTTCGAACACTGTAGCTTTCTTT
CDR3 protein: CASSTRTPSNTVAFF

CDR3 length: 11
clone size: many
D gene: NA
V gene: TRBV29-1
J gene: TRBJ2-4
CDR3 DNA: TGCAGCGCCCAGAACAAAAACATTCAGTACTTC
CDR3 protein: CSAQNKNIQYF

CDR3 length: 16
clone size: NA
D gene: TRBD1
V gene: TRBV11-2
J gene: TRBJ2-7
CDR3 DNA: TGTGCCAGCAACTTATATCGCAGACAGGGGGCCTACGAGCGGTACTTC
CDR3 protein: CASNLYRRQGAYERYF

CDR3 length: 13
clone size: NA
D gene: NA
V gene: TRBV29-1
J gene: TRBJ1-5
CDR3 DNA: TGCAGCGTTGTAGGGACCGAGGGGCAGCACCAGAATTTT
CDR3 protein: CSVVGTEGQHQNF

CDR3 length: 17
clone size: NA
D gene: NA
V gene: TRBV11-1
J gene: TRBJ2-1
CDR3 DNA: TGTGCCAGCATCATCGGGCCCGGGCTACACTCCTACAATGAGCATTTCTTC
CDR3 protein: CASIIGPGLHSYNEHFF

CDR3 length: 12
clone size: NA
D gene: NA
V gene: TRBV6-1
J gene: TRBJ2-3
CDR3 DNA: TGTGCCAGCACTGGAAGCACAGATACGCAGTATTTT
CDR3 protein: CASTGSTDTQYF

CDR3 length: 15
clone size: many
D gene: TRBD2
V gene: TRBV10-3
J gene: TRBJ2-1
CDR3 DNA: TGTGCCATCAGGACTAGCGGGAGAGAAGACAATGAGCAGTTCTTC
CDR3 protein: CAIRTSGREDNEQFF

CDR3 length: 12
clone size: NA
D gene: NA
V gene: TRBV10-3
J gene: TRBJ2-7
CDR3 DNA: TGTGTCATCAGTGAAGCCGGGCAAGAAGAGTACTTC
CDR3 protein: CVISEAGQEEYF

CDR3 length: 13
clone size: NA
D gene: NA
V gene: TRBV29-1
J gene: TRBJ2-5
CDR3 DNA: TGCAGCGTTGAGTTTCGGGGGGCGAAGACCCAGTATTTC
CDR3 protein: CSVEFRGAKTQYF

CDR3 length: 14
clone size: NA
D gene: NA
V gene: TRBV10-3
J gene: TRBJ2-5
CDR3 DNA: TGTGCCATCAACGGACTAACGGGAGCTGAGACCCAGTACTTC
CDR3 protein: CAINGLTGAETQYF